The source of this T cell receptor (beta chain) is a study of T-cell reconstitution after alpha-beta-depleted transplantation in children. Unique molecular identifiers were built into the TCRbeta library. From the PCR reads, TCRdb called clonotypes with MiXCR, one entry per CDR3 protein. The sample gives about 400,000 distinct CDR3 sequences, about a fifth of which show up once; approximately 3.9% is in the top ten. The CDR3 extends over 16 amino acids. Germline V gene data show CDR1 as LNHNV and CDR2 as YYDKDF (reference sequence). Trimming removed 1 base from V and 4 bases from J, with 17 bases in between. This clonotype has a handful of counts.

The rearrangement uses TRBV15 and TRBJ2-7, with D unresolved. The clonotype comes from a human donor who donated a stem cell graft to a child with acute myeloid leukemia. The material sequenced was PBMCs from the stem cell graft donor, taken from the stem cell graft. The CDR3 DNA reads as TGTGCCACCAGCAGAGGAGTCGAGAAGTACAGTTACGAGCAGTACTTC. This encodes CATSRGVEKYSYEQYF. Supplemented by reference TRBV15 and TRBJ2-7, the full variable domain reads DAMVIQNPRYQVTQFGKPVTLSCSQTLNHNVMYWYQQKSSQAPKLLFHYYDKDFNNEADTPDNFQSRRPNTSFCFLDIRSPGLGDTAMYLCATSRGVEKYSYEQYFGPGTRLTVT.